This entry lists 5 T cell receptor beta chains sequenced from one sample in a study of CXCR3-negative and CXCR3-positive naive CD8 T cells. TRB cDNA was prepared as libraries by UMI-labeled 5' RACE. TCRdb reprocessed the 5' RACE reads and keeps a single row for each CDR3 protein, giving no DNA. In all, the sample yields 65,000 to 75,000 distinct CDR3 sequences. The sequenced sample consisted of naive CXCR3- CD8+ T cells from blood. The subset denotes: CD45RO-CCR7+CD27+CD95- naive CD8+ T cells lacking CXCR3 (TNR3-). All receptors derive from a human donor in good health. Some clones in this sample may be carry-over from other donors' samples.

This rearrangement joins TRBV3-1 to TRBJ2-1. The CDR3 loop spans 12 amino acids. Germline values: CDR1 LGHDT, CDR2 YNNKEL (reference sequence). The CDR3: CASSHLYNEQFF.

The gene calls are TRBV5-1 and TRBJ2-1; as DNA is missing, the TRBD2 call by TCRdb cannot be tested. CDR1 is SGHRS, CDR2 YFSETQ, per germline. This CDR3 spans 15 amino acids. CDR3 sequence reads: CASSLRSGSRNEQFF.

CDR3 protein: CASSSITGLMNTEAFF. The J gene is TRBJ1-1, the V gene TRBV12-3 or TRBV12-4; TCRdb outputs TRBD1, but without DNA this stays unchecked. This CDR3 region has 16 residues.

The chain links TRBV12-3 or TRBV12-4 to TRBJ1-2. The CDR3 loop spans 15 amino acids. CDR3 protein: CASSPQGSLESGYTF.

J is TRBJ1-1 and V is TRBV12-3 or TRBV12-4. This CDR3 region has 17 residues. The CDR3 here is CASSSGALNPSNTEAFF.